The text below deals with one TCR beta chain. Losses at the gene ends were 6 bases for V and 0 bases for J; bases not matched to a gene: 4. This CDR3 has 14 amino acids. Germline V gene sequence: CDR1 MDHEN, CDR2 SYDVKM. The data originate from a study of blood T cell repertoires in COVID-19. About the study: Both acute and convalescent COVID-19 samples were obtained from the United States, Italy and Spain. T cells, B-cell-depleted T cells, or PBMCs provided the cDNA or gDNA that served as material.

Source study methods: Reference gene primer amplification yielded estimated nucleated cell counts. The data were produced by immunoSEQ multiplex PCR, yet TCRdb's version contains in-frame clones alone and is incomplete. V, J and clone size derive from that table, while D and trimming were established from the DNA sequence. The sample includes about 100,000 clones, roughly 90% seen only once; the top ten take approximately 2.9%. The source is an elderly woman with acute or convalescent COVID-19. The specimen was peripheral blood. This rearrangement joins TRBV28 to TRBJ2-7; the match to TRBD1 covers 8 bases. The CDR3 protein is CASSRQGSSYEQYF. The CDR3, as DNA: TGTGCCAGCAGCCGACAGGGGAGCTCCTACGAGCAGTACTTC.